This TCR beta chain was documented in a study of T cells in localized non-small cell lung cancer. Repertoires were generated with immunoSEQ multiplex PCR, while TCRdb's copy carries only in-frame clones and drops some. The sample holds 30,000 or so clones; approximately 90% are singletons and the top ten take under 13%. Unmatched junction bases numbered 7, after V lost 3 bases and J lost 5 bases. The CDR3 consists of 15 residues. The germline CDR1 and CDR2 sequences are MNHEY and SMNVEV (reference sequence). The TCR was taken from a woman between 35 and 70 years old with stage I lung adenocarcinoma. The gene calls are TRBV27 and TRBJ2-3, with 8 bases matching TRBD2. The source material was peripheral blood, sampled before any cancer treatment. The chain's CDR3 is CASSFSGARGDTQYF. The CDR3 DNA reads TGTGCCAGCAGTTTTAGCGGGGCGAGGGGAGATACGCAGTATTTT.